The 17 T cell receptor beta chains given below trace back to one sample, sequenced in a study of vaccination effects on CD4 cells after COVID-19. The assay was immunoSEQ multiplex PCR, and TCRdb's table has in-frame clones only and misses some. This table has about 37,000 clones, 65% to 85% appearing once. Having been cultured for less than 12 days, the cells underwent CD4+ T cell isolation. No antigen has been identified for these receptors. The sample was CD4+ T cells from PBMCs cultured without peptide, taken before COVID-19 vaccination. The receptors come from a human donor who received a COVID-19 vaccine.

The genes are TRBV19 and TRBJ2-7; D is possibly TRBD1 or TRBD2 (5 bases each). CDR1 and CDR2 (germline): LNHDA, SQIVND (reference sequence). V was shortened by 3 bases and J by 1 base, with 16 bases between the two germline ends. CDR3 length: 16 amino acids. Here the CDR3 DNA reads TGTGCCAGTAGTATCCCGGGACGACAAGGATCCTACGAGCAGTACTTC. The encoded protein is CASSIPGRQGSYEQYF.

The chain recombines TRBV11-2 with TRBJ2-3, with a tentative D call TRBD1 (5 bases). Germline V CDR1 and CDR2: SGHAT, FQNNGV. The CDR3 extends over 13 amino acids. Trimming left V 4 bases short and J 2 bases short, with 7 bases between. The CDR3 DNA is TGTGCCAGCAGCTGGGGCACCACAGATACGCAGTATTTT. Protein sequence: CASSWGTTDTQYF. Together with reference TRBV11-2 and TRBJ2-3, the CDR3 gives the full variable domain: EAGVAQSPRYKIIEKRQSVAFWCNPISGHATLYWYQQILGQGPKLLIQFQNNGVVDDSQLPKDRFSAERLKGVDSTLKIQPAKLEDSAVYLCASSWGTTDTQYFGPGTRLTVL.

The chain joins TRBV2 to TRBJ1-5, with a tentative D call TRBD1 (6 bases). Between the trimmed V and J ends, which lost 9 bases and 0 bases, there was a span of 12 bases. This CDR3 is 14 amino acids long. Germline V CDR1 and CDR2: SNHLY, FYNNEI. CDR3 protein: CASSRGNSNQPQHF. The CDR3 DNA reads TGTGCCAGTAGTAGGGGGAATAGCAATCAGCCCCAGCATTTT.

The chain uses TRBV9 and TRBJ2-1; perhaps TRBD2 as D (7 bases). Germline values: CDR1 SGDLS, CDR2 YYNGEE. CDR3 length equals 17 residues. V shed 0 bases and J shed 2 bases, with 15 bases lying between them. CDR3 DNA sequence: TGTGCCAGCAGCGTAGAGGGGGGAGGGGTCGCCTACAATGAGCAGTTCTTC. It is translated as CASSVEGGGVAYNEQFF.

The gene calls are TRBV5-1 and TRBJ1-1; 12 positions agree with TRBD1. The CDR3 covers 18 residues. The germline V gene encodes CDR1 SGHRS and CDR2 YFSETQ. V was pared by 3 bases and J by 3 bases, with 12 bases of the junction left unmatched. The CDR3 protein is CASSSGDRGRIDYTEAFF. CDR3 nucleotide sequence: TGCGCCAGCAGCTCAGGGGACAGGGGGCGCATTGACTACACTGAAGCTTTCTTT.

The V gene is TRBV5-5, the J gene TRBJ1-6; D call uncertain. The germline gives CDR1 SGHKS, CDR2 YYEKEE (reference sequence). The V end lost 4 bases, the J end lost 7 bases, and 9 bases lay between the germline ends. This CDR3 is built from 13 residues. DNA of the CDR3: TGTGCCAGCAGCGGGCAGCTGAATTCACCCCTCCACTTT. It translates to CASSGQLNSPLHF.

This clone was counted between two and nine times. The genes are TRBV4-3 and TRBJ1-5, with D perhaps TRBD1 (5 bases). V was clipped by 0 bases and J by 6 bases, with 12 bases between them. CDR3 length: 15 amino acids. Germline loops: CDR1 LGHNA, CDR2 YSLEER. The DNA for the CDR3 is TGCGCCAGCAGCCAAGATGAGGGGACCGGTCAGCCCCAGCATTTT. Protein product: CASSQDEGTGQPQHF.

The genes are TRBV23-1 and TRBJ1-1; 7 bases fit TRBD1. TRBV23-1 has ORF status, its function being uncertain. This CDR3 comprises 14 residues. The ends lost 1 base at V and 7 bases at J; junction bases unmatched: 6. This chain's CDR3 is CASSQLPGGSEAFF. As DNA, the CDR3 is TGCGCCAGCAGTCAATTACCAGGGGGGAGTGAAGCTTTCTTT.

The rearrangement uses TRBV5-1 and TRBJ2-5, with 7 bases aligning to TRBD1. The V gene's germline CDR1 is SGHRS and CDR2 YFSETQ. V lost 0 bases to trimming and J lost 3 bases; unmatched junction nucleotides: 5. There are 15 residues in the CDR3. The CDR3 spells CASSLGQGSEETQYF. CDR3 bases: TGCGCCAGCAGCTTGGGACAGGGATCCGAAGAGACCCAGTACTTC.

CDR3 DNA: TGCGCCAGCAGCCGAGGTAGCGGGGGGGGAAATGAGCAGTTCTTC. Translated, it gives CASSRGSGGGNEQFF. V gene TRBV4-1 combines with J gene TRBJ2-1; TRBD2 agrees at 11 bases. J was trimmed by 7 bases and V by 4 bases; bases with no gene match: 6. The CDR3 extends over 15 amino acids. Per the germline V gene, CDR1 is MGHRA and CDR2 is YSYEKL.

The CDR3 is CASSQGENYGYTF. CDR3 nucleotides: TGTGCCAGCAGCCAAGGGGAGAACTATGGCTACACCTTC. This chain links TRBV3-1 (or the pseudogene TRBV3-2) with TRBJ1-2; D call uncertain. In germline, CDR1 is LGHDT, CDR2 YNNKEL (reference sequence). The CDR3 is 13 residues long. V lost 1 base, J lost 2 bases, and 5 bases lay in between.

Only a few counts were recorded for this clone. The rearrangement links TRBV30 to TRBJ2-1; D may be TRBD2 (5 bases). V was cut by 5 bases and J by 9 bases, with 14 bases left in between. The length of the CDR3 is 12 residues. Germline loops: CDR1 GTSNPN, CDR2 SVGIG (reference sequence). DNA for the CDR3: TGTGCCTGGGGCCACGGACTGACTGAGCAGTTCTTC. Protein product: CAWGHGLTEQFF.

This chain links TRBV5-1 with TRBJ2-7, with D perhaps matching TRBD2 (6 bases). This CDR3 is 12 amino acids long. Germline CDR1 is SGHRS and CDR2 is YFSETQ. V gave up 0 bases and J gave up 6 bases, with 7 bases separating them. The CDR3 bases are TGCGCCAGCAGCTTGGAGGGAGGCGAGCAGTACTTC. Residues: CASSLEGGEQYF.

The chain links TRBV2 to TRBJ1-1; 8 nucleotides match TRBD1. Trimming at V came to 6 bases and at J to 8 bases, leaving 14 bases not matched to a gene. The germline V gene encodes CDR1 SNHLY and CDR2 FYNNEI. The CDR3 is 15 residues long. In nucleotides, the CDR3 is TGTGCCAGCAGCCGGGACAGGTATAGTGGTTGGGAAGCTTTCTTT. Protein product: CASSRDRYSGWEAFF.

V is TRBV5-4 and J is TRBJ2-1; a weak D match, TRBD2 (7 bases). In germline, CDR1 is SGHNT, CDR2 YYREEE (reference sequence). The CDR3 totals 16 residues. V was pared by 0 bases and J by 7 bases, with 17 bases between. CDR3 DNA sequence: TGTGCCAGCAGCTTGGGTGGGGGGGCCCAACCAAATGAGCAGTTCTTC. Encoded protein: CASSLGGGAQPNEQFF.

Only a few counts were recorded for this clone. This chain joins TRBV5-1 and TRBJ1-5, with D possibly being TRBD1 (5 bases). This CDR3 contains 17 residues. Germline CDR1 and CDR2: SGHRS and YFSETQ. The V and J ends lost 3 bases and 4 bases respectively, with 20 bases between them. The CDR3, as DNA: TGCGCCAGCAGCTCCCGTGCTCTCCGCGAGGGGAATCAGCCCCAGCATTTT. Translating it yields CASSSRALREGNQPQHF.

This rearrangement joins TRBV18 to TRBJ1-1; unclear D gene. The CDR3 covers 13 residues. V was cut by 10 bases and J by 0 bases, with 12 bases left in between. Germline CDR1 KGHSH, CDR2 LQKENI. CDR3 DNA: TGTGCCACCCAATTTCTATTGAACACTGAAGCTTTCTTT. It encodes CATQFLLNTEAFF.